The sequence of this T cell receptor (beta chain) was determined in a study of cytomegalovirus exposure and HLA in healthy donors. The PCR used 60 Vbeta and 13 Jbeta primers. Data came from immunoSEQ multiplex PCR; TCRdb stores just in-frame clones and leaves some out. The sample holds approximately 100,000 clones, 74% seen once. Broader study findings: Earlier analysis yielded a pattern in which most TCR beta V segments were productive about 87% or about 30% of the time. For cytomegalovirus status, the classifier reportedly gave diagnoses with high specificity and sensitivity.

Details on this clone: What it recognizes is unknown.

The sequenced sample consisted of PBMCs. This receptor was identified in a human donor in good health.

This CDR3 reads CASSLKEAGRLNNEQFF. In nucleotides, the CDR3 is TGTGCCAGCAGCTTAAAAGAGGCCGGGAGACTGAACAATGAGCAGTTCTTC. The chain joins TRBV7-9 to TRBJ2-1; D possibly corresponds to TRBD2 (6 bases). Germline V gene lookup returns CDR1 SEHNR and CDR2 FQNEAQ (reference sequence). CDR3 length: 17 amino acids. V gave up 2 bases and J gave up 5 bases, with 19 bases separating them.